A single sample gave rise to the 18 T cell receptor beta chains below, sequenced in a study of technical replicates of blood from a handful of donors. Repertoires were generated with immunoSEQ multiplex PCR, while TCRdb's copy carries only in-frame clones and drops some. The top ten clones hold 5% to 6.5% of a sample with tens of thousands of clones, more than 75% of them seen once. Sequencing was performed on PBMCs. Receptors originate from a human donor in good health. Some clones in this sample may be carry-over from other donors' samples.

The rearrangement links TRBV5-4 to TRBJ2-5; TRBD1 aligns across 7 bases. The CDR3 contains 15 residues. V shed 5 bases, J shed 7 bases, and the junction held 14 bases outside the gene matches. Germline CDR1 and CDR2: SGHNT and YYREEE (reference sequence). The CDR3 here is CASRSTGDPGGTQYF. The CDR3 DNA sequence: TGTGCCAGCAGGTCTACAGGGGATCCTGGGGGGACCCAGTACTTC.

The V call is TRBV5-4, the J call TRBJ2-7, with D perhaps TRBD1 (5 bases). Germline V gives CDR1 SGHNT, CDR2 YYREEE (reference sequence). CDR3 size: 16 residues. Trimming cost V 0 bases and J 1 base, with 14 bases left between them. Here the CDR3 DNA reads TGTGCCAGCAGCTTGGGGGGCAGCCGCGTTTCCTACGAGCAGTACTTC. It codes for CASSLGGSRVSYEQYF.

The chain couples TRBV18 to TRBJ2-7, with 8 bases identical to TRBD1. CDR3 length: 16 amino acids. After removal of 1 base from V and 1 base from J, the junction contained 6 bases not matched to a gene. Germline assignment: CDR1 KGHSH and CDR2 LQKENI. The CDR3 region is CASSPQTGAVSYEQYF. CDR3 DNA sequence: TGTGCCAGCTCACCACAGACAGGGGCCGTTTCCTACGAGCAGTACTTC.

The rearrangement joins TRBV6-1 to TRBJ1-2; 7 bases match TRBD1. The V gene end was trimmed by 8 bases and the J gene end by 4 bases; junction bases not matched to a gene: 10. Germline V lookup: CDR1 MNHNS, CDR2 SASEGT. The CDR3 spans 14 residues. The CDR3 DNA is TGTGCCAGCGTACCGGGACAGAGCTTCTATGGCTACACCTTC. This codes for CASVPGQSFYGYTF.

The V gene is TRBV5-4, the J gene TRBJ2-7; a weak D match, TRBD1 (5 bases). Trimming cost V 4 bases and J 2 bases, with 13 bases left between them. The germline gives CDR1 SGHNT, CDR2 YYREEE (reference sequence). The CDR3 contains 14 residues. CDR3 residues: CASSGAGQTYEQYF. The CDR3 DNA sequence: TGTGCCAGCAGCGGTGCTGGACAAACCTACGAGCAGTACTTC.

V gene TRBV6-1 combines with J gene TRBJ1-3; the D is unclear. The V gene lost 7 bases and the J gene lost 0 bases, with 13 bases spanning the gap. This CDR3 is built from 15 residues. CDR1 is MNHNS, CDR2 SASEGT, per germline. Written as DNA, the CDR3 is TGTGCCAGCACTTCGCCGAACTACTCTGGAAACACCATATATTTT. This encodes CASTSPNYSGNTIYF.

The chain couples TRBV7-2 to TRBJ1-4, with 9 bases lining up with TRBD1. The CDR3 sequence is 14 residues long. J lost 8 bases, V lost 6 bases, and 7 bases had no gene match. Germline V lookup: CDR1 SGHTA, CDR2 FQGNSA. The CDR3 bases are TGTGCCAGCAGTAGAGACAGGGGGGAGGAAAAACTGTTTTTT. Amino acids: CASSRDRGEEKLFF.

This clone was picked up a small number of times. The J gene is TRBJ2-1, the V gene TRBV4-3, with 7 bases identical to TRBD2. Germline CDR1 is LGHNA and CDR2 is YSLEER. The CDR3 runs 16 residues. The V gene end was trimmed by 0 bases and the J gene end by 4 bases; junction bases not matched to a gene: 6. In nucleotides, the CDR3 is TGCGCCAGCAGCCAAGATACTCCGGGAGGATACAATGAGCAGTTCTTC. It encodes CASSQDTPGGYNEQFF.

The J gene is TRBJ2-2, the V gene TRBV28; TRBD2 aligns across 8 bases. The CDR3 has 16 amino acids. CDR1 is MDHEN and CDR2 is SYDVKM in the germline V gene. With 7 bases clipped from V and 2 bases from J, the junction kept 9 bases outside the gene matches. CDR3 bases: TGTGCCAGCATGATTGAGCGGGGGAACAACACCGGGGAGCTGTTTTTT. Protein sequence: CASMIERGNNTGELFF.

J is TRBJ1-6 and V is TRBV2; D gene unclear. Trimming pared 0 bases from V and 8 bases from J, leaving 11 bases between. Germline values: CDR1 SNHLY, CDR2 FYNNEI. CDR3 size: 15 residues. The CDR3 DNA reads TGTGCCAGCAGTGAAGCGCGAAGTTCGGATTCACCCCTCCACTTT. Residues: CASSEARSSDSPLHF. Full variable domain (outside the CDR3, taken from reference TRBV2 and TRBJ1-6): EPEVTQTPSHQVTQMGQEVILRCVPISNHLYFYWYRQILGQKVEFLVSFYNNEISEKSEIFDDQFSVERPDGSNFTLKIRSTKLEDSAMYFCASSEARSSDSPLHFGNGTRLTVT.

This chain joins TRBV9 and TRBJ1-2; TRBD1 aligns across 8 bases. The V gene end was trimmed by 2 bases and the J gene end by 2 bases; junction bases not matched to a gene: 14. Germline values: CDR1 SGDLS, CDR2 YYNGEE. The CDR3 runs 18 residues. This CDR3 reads CASSVAGGRGTPNYGYTF. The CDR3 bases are TGTGCCAGCAGCGTTGCAGGGGGCAGAGGGACCCCGAACTATGGCTACACCTTC.

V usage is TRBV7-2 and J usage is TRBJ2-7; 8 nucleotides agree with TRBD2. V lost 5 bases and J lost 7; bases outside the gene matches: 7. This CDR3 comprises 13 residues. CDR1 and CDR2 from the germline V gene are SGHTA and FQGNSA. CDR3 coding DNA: TGTGCCAGCAGCCTCCACGGGAGGGGGGAGCAGTACTTC. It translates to CASSLHGRGEQYF.

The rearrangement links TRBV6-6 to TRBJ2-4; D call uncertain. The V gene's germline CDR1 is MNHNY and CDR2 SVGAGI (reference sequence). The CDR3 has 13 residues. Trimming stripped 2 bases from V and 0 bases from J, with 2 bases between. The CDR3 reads CASSYLAKNIQYF. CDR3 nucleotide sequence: TGTGCCAGCAGTTACCTAGCCAAAAACATTCAGTACTTC.

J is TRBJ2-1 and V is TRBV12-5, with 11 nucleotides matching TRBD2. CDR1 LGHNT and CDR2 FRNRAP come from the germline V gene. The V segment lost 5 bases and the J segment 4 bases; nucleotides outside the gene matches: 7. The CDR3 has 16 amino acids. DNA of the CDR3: TGTGCTAGTGGTCCCGGGACTAGCGGAGCATACAATGAGCAGTTCTTC. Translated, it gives CASGPGTSGAYNEQFF.

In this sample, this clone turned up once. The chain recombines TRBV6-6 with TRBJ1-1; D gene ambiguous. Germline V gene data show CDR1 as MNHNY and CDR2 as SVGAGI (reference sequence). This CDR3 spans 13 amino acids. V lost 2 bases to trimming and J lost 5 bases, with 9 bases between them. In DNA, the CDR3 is TGTGCCAGCAGTTACGCGCCGGGGACTGAAGCTTTCTTT. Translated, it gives CASSYAPGTEAFF.

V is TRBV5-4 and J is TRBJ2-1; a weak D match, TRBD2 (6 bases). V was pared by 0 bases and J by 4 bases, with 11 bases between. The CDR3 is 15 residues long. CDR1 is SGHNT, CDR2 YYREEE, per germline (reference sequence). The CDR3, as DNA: TGTGCCAGCAGCTTGGGACTAGGTAGATACAATGAGCAGTTCTTC. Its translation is CASSLGLGRYNEQFF.

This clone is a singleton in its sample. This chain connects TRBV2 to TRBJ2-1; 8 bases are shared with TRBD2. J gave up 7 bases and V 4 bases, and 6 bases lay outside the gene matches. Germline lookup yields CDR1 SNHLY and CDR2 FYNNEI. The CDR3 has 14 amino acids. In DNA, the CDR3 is TGTGCCAGCAGTGTTACGGGAGGGTATAATGAGCAGTTCTTC. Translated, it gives CASSVTGGYNEQFF.

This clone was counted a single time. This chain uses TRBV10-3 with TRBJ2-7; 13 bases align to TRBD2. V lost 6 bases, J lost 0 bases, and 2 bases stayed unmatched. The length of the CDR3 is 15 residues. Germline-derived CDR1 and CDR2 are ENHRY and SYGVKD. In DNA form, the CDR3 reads TGTGCCATCAGAGGGACTAGCGGGAACTCCTACGAGCAGTACTTC. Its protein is CAIRGTSGNSYEQYF.